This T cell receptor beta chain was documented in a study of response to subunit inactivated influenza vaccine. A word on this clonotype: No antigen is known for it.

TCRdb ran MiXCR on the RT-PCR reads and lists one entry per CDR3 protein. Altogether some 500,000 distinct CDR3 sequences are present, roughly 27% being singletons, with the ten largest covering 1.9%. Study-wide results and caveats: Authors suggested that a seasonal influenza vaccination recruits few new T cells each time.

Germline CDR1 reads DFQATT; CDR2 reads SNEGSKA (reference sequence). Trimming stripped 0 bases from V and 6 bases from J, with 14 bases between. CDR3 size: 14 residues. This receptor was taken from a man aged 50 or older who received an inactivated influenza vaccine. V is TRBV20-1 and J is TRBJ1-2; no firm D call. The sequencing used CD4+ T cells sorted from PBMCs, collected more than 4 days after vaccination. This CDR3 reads CSARDLPAPHGYTF. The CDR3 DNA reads TGCAGTGCTAGAGATCTACCGGCCCCGCATGGCTACACCTTC.